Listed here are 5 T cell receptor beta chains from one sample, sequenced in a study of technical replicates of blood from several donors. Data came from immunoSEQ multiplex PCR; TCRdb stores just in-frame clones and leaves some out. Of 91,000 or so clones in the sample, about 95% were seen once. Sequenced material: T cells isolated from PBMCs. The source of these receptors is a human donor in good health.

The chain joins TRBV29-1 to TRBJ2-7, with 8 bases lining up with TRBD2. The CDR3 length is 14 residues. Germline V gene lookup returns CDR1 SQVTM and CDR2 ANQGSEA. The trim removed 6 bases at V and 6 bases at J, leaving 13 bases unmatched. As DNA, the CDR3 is TGCAGCGTGGGGGGACTAGATTCGGGCACCGAGCAGTACTTC. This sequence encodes CSVGGLDSGTEQYF.

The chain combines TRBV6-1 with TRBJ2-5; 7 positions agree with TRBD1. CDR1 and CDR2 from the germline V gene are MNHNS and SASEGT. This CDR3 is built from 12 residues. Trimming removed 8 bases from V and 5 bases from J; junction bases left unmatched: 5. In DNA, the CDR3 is TGTGCCAGCGACAGGGTCGGCGAGACCCAGTACTTC. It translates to CASDRVGETQYF.

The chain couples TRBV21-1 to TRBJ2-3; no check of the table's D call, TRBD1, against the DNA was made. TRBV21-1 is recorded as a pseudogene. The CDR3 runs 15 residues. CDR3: CATTLKAGGPDTQYF. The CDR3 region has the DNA TGTGCCACCACCCTGAAGGCAGGGGGCCCAGATACGCAGTATTTT.

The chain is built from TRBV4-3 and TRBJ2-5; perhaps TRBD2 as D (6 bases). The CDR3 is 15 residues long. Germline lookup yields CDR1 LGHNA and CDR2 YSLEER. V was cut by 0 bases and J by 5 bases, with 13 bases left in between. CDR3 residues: CASSQDVEGWETQYF. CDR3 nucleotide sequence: TGCGCCAGCAGCCAAGATGTGGAGGGATGGGAGACCCAGTACTTC.

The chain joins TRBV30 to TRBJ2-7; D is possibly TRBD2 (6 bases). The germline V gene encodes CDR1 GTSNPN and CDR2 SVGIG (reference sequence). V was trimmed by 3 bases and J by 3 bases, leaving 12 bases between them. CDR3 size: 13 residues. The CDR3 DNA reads TGTGCCTGGAGACTTAGCGGATTCTACGAGCAGTACTTC. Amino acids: CAWRLSGFYEQYF.